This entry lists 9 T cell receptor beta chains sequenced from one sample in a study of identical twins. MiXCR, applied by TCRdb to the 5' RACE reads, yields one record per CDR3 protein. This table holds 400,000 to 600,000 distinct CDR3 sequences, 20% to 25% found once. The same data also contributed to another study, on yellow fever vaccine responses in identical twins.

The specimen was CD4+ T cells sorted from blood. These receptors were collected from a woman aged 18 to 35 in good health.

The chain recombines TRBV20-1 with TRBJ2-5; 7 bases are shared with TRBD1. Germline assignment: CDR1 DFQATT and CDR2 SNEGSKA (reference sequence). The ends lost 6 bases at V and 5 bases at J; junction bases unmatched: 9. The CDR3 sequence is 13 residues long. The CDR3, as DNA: TGCAGTGCGGGGAGACAGGGTCGGGAGACCCAGTACTTC. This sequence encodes CSAGRQGRETQYF.

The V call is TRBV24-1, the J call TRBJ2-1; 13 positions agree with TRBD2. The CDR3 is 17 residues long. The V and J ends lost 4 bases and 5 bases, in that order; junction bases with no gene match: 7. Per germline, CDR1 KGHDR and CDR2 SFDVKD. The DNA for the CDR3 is TGTGCCACCAGTGACCATAGACTAGCGGGGGGCCACAATGAGCAGTTCTTC. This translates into CATSDHRLAGGHNEQFF.

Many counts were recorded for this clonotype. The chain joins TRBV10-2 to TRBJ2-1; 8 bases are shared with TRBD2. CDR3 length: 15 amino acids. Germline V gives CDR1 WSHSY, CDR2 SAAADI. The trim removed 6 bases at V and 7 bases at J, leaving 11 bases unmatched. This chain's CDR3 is CASRFQSGGGNEQFF. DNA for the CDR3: TGCGCCAGCAGATTCCAAAGCGGGGGTGGGAATGAGCAGTTCTTC.

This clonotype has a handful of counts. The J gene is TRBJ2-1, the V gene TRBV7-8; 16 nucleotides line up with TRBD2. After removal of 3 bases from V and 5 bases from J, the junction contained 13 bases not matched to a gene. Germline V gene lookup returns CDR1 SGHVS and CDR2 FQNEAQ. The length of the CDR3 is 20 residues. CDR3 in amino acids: CASSFVMGLAGGPLDNEQFF. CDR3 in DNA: TGTGCCAGCAGCTTTGTTATGGGACTAGCGGGAGGGCCCCTCGACAATGAGCAGTTCTTC.

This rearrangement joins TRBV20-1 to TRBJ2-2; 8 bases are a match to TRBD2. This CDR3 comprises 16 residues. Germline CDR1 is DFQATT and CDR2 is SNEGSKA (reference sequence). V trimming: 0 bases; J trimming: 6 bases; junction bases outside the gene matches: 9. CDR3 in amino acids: CSAREASGQHSGELFF. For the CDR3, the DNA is TGCAGTGCTAGAGAAGCTAGCGGGCAGCACTCCGGGGAGCTGTTTTTT.

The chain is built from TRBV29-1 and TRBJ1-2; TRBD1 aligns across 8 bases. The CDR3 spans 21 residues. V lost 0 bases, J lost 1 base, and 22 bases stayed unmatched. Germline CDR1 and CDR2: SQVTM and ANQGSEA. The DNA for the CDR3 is TGCAGCGTTGAAGATCCTTTTCCCAGTGCGACAGGGGAGAAAATTAACTATGGCTACACCTTC. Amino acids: CSVEDPFPSATGEKINYGYTF.

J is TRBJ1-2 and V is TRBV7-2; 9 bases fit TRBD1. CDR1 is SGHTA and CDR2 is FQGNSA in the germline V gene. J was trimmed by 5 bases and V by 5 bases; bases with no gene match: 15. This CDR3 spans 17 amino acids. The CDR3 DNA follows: TGTGCCAGCAGCCGAAATGCCGGGACAGGGATTGGTTATGGCTACACCTTC. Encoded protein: CASSRNAGTGIGYGYTF.

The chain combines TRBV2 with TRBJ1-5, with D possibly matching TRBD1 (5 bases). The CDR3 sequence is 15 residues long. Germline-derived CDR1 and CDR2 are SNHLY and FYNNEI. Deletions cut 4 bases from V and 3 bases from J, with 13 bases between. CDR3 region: CASSASWGDNQPQHF. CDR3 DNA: TGTGCCAGCAGTGCCTCCTGGGGGGACAATCAGCCCCAGCATTTT.

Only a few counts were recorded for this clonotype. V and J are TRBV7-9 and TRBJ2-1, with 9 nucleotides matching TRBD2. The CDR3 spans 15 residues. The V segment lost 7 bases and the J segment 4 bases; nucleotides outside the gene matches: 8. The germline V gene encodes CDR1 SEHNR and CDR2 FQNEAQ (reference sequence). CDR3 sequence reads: CASNGRLAVYNEQFF. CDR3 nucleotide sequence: TGTGCCAGCAACGGCCGACTAGCGGTTTACAATGAGCAGTTCTTC.